This T cell receptor (beta chain) was obtained from a study of shared clonotypes between healthy human individuals. For the study at large: Each donor's CD8 memory used one plate, CD8 naive two, each CD4 subset three. General study points: Shared across a few donors were roughly 4.8% of the naive CD4 clonotypes.

Worth noting for this clone: The antigen is undetermined.

Clones were read by immunoSEQ multiplex PCR, and TCRdb kept only the in-frame ones, dropping some. This sample has roughly 1,600,000 clones, with around 98.5% found just once. Donors, without exception, were Caucasian adults residing in Nashville, Tennessee. The receptor was derived from a man between 25 and 39 years old in good health. The sequenced material came from naive CD4+ T cells sorted from blood. Subset given: CD45RA+ positively selected.

CDR3 residues: CASRDGGSFNNEQFF. The CDR3 DNA follows: TGTGCCAGCAGGGACGGGGGGAGCTTCAACAATGAGCAGTTCTTC. The V gene is TRBV6-1, the J gene TRBJ2-1; 7 bases align to TRBD2. This CDR3 is 15 amino acids long. CDR1 MNHNS and CDR2 SASEGT come from the germline V gene. The V gene end was trimmed by 6 bases and the J gene end by 5 bases; junction bases not matched to a gene: 10.